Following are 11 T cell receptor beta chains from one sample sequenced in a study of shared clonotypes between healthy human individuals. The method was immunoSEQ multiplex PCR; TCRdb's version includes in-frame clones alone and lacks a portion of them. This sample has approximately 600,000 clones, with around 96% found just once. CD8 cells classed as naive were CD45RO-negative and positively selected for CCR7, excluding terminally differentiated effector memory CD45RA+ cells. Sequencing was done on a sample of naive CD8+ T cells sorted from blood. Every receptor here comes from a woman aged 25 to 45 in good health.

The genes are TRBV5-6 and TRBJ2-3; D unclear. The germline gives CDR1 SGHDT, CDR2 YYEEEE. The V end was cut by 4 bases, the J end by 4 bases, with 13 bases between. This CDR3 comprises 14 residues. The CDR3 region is CASSPFFGADTQYF. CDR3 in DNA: TGTGCCAGCAGCCCGTTTTTTGGAGCAGATACGCAGTATTTT.

The CDR3 sequence is CATSPRTGRYGYTF. CDR3 nucleotide sequence: TGTGCCACCAGCCCACGGACGGGACGCTATGGCTACACCTTC. This rearrangement joins TRBV15 to TRBJ1-2; weak D call: TRBD1 (5 bases). The CDR3 covers 14 residues. Germline loops: CDR1 LNHNV, CDR2 YYDKDF (reference sequence). Trimming left V 5 bases short and J 4 bases short, with 14 bases between.

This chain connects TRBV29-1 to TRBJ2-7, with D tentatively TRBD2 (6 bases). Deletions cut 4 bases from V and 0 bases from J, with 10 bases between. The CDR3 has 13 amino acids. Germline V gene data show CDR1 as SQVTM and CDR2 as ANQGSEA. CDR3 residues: CSVGASVSYEQYF. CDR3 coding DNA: TGCAGCGTTGGAGCTAGCGTCTCCTACGAGCAGTACTTC.

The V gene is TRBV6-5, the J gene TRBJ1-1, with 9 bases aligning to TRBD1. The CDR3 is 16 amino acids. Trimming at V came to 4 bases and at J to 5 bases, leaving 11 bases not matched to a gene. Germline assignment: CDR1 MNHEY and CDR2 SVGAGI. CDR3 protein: CASSFSTGGSWTEAFF. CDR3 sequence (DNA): TGTGCCAGCAGTTTCTCGACAGGGGGAAGCTGGACTGAAGCTTTCTTT.

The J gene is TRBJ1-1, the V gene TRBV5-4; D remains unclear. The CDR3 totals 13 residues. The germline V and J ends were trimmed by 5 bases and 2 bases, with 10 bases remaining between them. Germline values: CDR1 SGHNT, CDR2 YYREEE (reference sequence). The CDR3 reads CASSLLINTEAFF. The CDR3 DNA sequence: TGTGCCAGCAGTTTACTTATAAACACTGAAGCTTTCTTT.

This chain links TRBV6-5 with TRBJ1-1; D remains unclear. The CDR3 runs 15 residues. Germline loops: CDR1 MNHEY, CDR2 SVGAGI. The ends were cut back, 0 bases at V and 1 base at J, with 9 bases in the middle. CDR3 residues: CASSYSLPANTEAFF. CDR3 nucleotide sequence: TGTGCCAGCAGTTACTCGTTGCCGGCGAACACTGAAGCTTTCTTT.

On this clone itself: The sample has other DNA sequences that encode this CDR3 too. The DNA for the CDR3 is TGCGCCAGCAGCCAATCCTACAATGAGCAGTTCTTC. Residues: CASSQSYNEQFF. V usage is TRBV4-1 and J usage is TRBJ2-1, with D uncertain. V was clipped by 2 bases and J by 1 base, with 0 bases between them. The CDR3 consists of 12 residues. From germline, CDR1 is MGHRA and CDR2 YSYEKL.

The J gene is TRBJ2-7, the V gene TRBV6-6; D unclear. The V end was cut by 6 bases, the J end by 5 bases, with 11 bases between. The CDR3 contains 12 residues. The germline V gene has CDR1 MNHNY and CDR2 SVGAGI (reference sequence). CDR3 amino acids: CASRVLGHEQYF. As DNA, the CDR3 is TGTGCCAGCAGGGTTCTTGGACACGAGCAGTACTTC.

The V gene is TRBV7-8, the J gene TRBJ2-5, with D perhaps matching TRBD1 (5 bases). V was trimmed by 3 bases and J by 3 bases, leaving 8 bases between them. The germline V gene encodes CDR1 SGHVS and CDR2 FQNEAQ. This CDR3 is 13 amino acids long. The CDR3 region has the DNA TGTGCCAGCAGCTTTGACAGAGAAGAGACCCAGTACTTC. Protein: CASSFDREETQYF.

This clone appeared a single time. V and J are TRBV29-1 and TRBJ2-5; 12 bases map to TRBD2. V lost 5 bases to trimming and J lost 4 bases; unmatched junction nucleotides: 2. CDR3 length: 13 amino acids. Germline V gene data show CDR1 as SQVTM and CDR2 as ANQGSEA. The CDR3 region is CSVWTSGTETQYF. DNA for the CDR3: TGCAGCGTTTGGACTAGCGGGACAGAGACCCAGTACTTC.

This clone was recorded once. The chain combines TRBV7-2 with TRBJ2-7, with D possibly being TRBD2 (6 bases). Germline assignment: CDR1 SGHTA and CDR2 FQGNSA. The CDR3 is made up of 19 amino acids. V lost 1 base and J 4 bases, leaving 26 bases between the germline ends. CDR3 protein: CASSLVGGVQYSFSYEQYF. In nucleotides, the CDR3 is TGTGCCAGCAGCTTAGTGGGGGGAGTGCAATATAGTTTTTCTTACGAGCAGTACTTC.